This TCR beta chain stems from a study of shared clonotypes between healthy human individuals. As for the study in general: Each donor's CD8 memory used one plate, CD8 naive two, each CD4 subset three. Study-level results: Estimated clonotype richness was generally higher in naive than memory subsets.

Once extracted for a subset, genomic DNA was divided evenly among several immunoSEQ plates. Assay: immunoSEQ multiplex PCR; the TCRdb copy retains only in-frame clones and omits some. The profile shows millions of clones, 90% to 95% of them singletons. With regard to this clone: Its antigen remains unknown.

The TCR originated in a man aged 18-30 years in good health. Sequenced sample: naive CD4+ T cells sorted from blood. Sample subset: CD45RA+ positively selected.

CDR3 DNA: TGTGCCAGCAGTCAAACCGGACTAGCGGGGACAGAGACCCAGTACTTC. Its translation is CASSQTGLAGTETQYF. V and J are TRBV27 and TRBJ2-5; 12 positions match TRBD2. Germline CDR1 and CDR2: MNHEY and SMNVEV (reference sequence). J lost 4 bases, V lost 5 bases, and 8 bases had no gene match. This CDR3 has 16 residues.